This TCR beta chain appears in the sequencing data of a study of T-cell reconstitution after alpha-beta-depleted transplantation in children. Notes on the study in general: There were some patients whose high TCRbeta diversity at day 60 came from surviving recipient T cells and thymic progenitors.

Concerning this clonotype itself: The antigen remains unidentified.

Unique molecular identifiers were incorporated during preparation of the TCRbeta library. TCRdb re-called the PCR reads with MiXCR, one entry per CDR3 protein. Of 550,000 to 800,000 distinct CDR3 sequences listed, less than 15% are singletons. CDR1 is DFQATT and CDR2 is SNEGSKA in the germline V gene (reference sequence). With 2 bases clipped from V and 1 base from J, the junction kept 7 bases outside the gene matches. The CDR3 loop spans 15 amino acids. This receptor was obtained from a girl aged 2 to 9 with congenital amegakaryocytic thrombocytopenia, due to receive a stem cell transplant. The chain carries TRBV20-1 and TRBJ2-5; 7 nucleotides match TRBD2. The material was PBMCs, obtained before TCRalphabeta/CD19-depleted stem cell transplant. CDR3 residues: CSARSAGDPQETQYF. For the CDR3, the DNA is TGCAGTGCTAGAAGTGCGGGAGACCCCCAAGAGACCCAGTACTTC.